Following are 28 T cell receptor beta chains from one sample sequenced in a study of T-cell memory formation after mild COVID-19. TCRdb re-called the 5' RACE reads with MiXCR, one entry per CDR3 protein. This table has some 65,000 distinct CDR3 sequences, approximately 15% appearing once. The sample was PBMCs or a T cell subset sorted from them (not recorded which). These receptors were collected from an adult woman who had mild COVID-19 (a few samples of this study predate the infection). Cell type and time point are not known.

V and J are TRBV6-5 and TRBJ1-2; D remains unclear. Looked up from germline, CDR1 is MNHEY and CDR2 is SVGAGI. The CDR3 consists of 15 residues. Trimming removed 7 bases at V and 7 bases at J, with 22 bases between. The CDR3 is CASTPGDSGAFGYTF. CDR3 nucleotide sequence: TGTGCCAGCACCCCAGGCGACTCGGGCGCCTTTGGCTACACCTTC.

A few counts support this clonotype. The J gene is TRBJ2-7, the V gene TRBV10-3; D may correspond to TRBD1 or TRBD2 (5 bases each). This CDR3 spans 15 amino acids. Germline assignment: CDR1 ENHRY and CDR2 SYGVKD. Deletions cut 6 bases from V and 1 base from J, with 16 bases between. This CDR3 reads CAISPSGTPSYEQYF. CDR3 DNA sequence: TGTGCCATCAGCCCCTCCGGGACCCCATCCTACGAGCAGTACTTC.

The J gene is TRBJ2-3, the V gene TRBV12-3 or TRBV12-4, with TRBD1 matching over 9 bases. The CDR3 has 16 residues. The V gene end was trimmed by 6 bases and the J gene end by 4 bases; junction bases not matched to a gene: 11. The CDR3 is CASREGTGGFSDTQYF. The DNA for the CDR3 is TGTGCCAGCAGGGAGGGAACAGGGGGCTTTTCAGATACGCAGTATTTT.

The chain employs TRBV7-2 and TRBJ2-5; D might be TRBD1 or TRBD2, each matching 6 bases. The CDR3 has 16 residues. The V and J ends lost 1 base and 5 bases respectively, with 17 bases between them. Germline CDR1 is SGHTA and CDR2 is FQGNSA. CDR3 protein: CASSLGGTSGRETQYF. For the CDR3, the DNA is TGTGCCAGCAGCTTAGGTGGGACATCGGGGAGGGAGACCCAGTACTTC.

As to this clonotype: Relative to the germline gene, one junction end is altered; a read error may explain this. V and J are TRBV6-5 and TRBJ2-2, with 8 bases that match TRBD2. The CDR3 has 14 amino acids. Germline CDR1 is MNHEY and CDR2 is SVGAGI. The CDR3 DNA reads as TGTGCCAGCAGTTACTCCGGGCCTGCGGGGGGGCTGTTTTTT. Protein sequence: CASSYSGPAGGLFF.

This clonotype was picked up a small number of times. V and J are TRBV12-3 or TRBV12-4 and TRBJ2-5, with TRBD1 identical over 11 bases. The length of the CDR3 is 15 residues. V shed 6 bases and J 5 bases; nucleotides not matched to a gene: 8. The DNA for the CDR3 is TGTGCCAGCAGCGTCGGGACAGGGGGGACGGAGACCCAGTACTTC. Amino acid sequence: CASSVGTGGTETQYF.

The rearrangement joins TRBV7-9 to TRBJ1-1, with D possibly TRBD1 on 6 matching bases. The CDR3 is 13 amino acids. From germline, CDR1 is SEHNR and CDR2 FQNEAQ (reference sequence). Trimming left V 5 bases short and J 6 bases short, with 13 bases between. Written as DNA, the CDR3 is TGTGCCAGCAGCGCGACAGGTTCGGCTGAAGCTTTCTTT. Translated: CASSATGSAEAFF.

The sample holds a few counts of this clonotype. The rearrangement links TRBV24-1 to TRBJ2-5, with 9 bases matching TRBD1. Looked up from germline, CDR1 is KGHDR and CDR2 is SFDVKD. The V and J ends lost 3 bases and 5 bases, in that order; junction bases with no gene match: 6. The CDR3 extends over 15 amino acids. The CDR3 reads CATSDKQGAGETQYF. The CDR3 DNA reads TGTGCCACCAGTGATAAACAGGGGGCTGGGGAGACCCAGTACTTC.

This clonotype was counted only a few times. The J gene is TRBJ2-2, the V gene TRBV15, with D uncertain. The germline V gene encodes CDR1 LNHNV and CDR2 YYDKDF (reference sequence). This CDR3 is built from 11 residues. The germline V and J ends were trimmed by 4 bases and 6 bases, with 3 bases remaining between them. In nucleotides, the CDR3 is TGTGCCACCAGCATCGCCGGGGAGCTGTTTTTT. This sequence encodes CATSIAGELFF.

The rearrangement uses TRBV6-5 and TRBJ2-7, with 9 bases aligning to TRBD2. Germline CDR1 reads MNHEY; CDR2 reads SVGAGI. Unmatched junction bases numbered 6, after V lost 0 bases and J lost 0 bases. The CDR3 has 17 amino acids. Written as DNA, the CDR3 is TGTGCCAGCAGTTACTCGACTAGCGGAATAGCCTCCTACGAGCAGTACTTC. Translating gives CASSYSTSGIASYEQYF.

V gene TRBV7-9 combines with J gene TRBJ2-5, with a possible D match to TRBD2 (6 bases). V gave up 7 bases and J gave up 3 bases, with 15 bases separating them. The length of the CDR3 is 14 residues. Looked up from germline, CDR1 is SEHNR and CDR2 is FQNEAQ (reference sequence). In DNA form, the CDR3 reads TGTGCCAGCACCGAATTCGGGGAGGAAGAGACCCAGTACTTC. This codes for CASTEFGEEETQYF.

This clonotype was found a few times. The chain recombines TRBV13 with TRBJ2-7; the match to TRBD1 covers 8 bases. The germline V gene encodes CDR1 PRHDT and CDR2 FYEKMQ (reference sequence). CDR3 length: 15 amino acids. V gave up 0 bases and J gave up 6 bases; unmatched junction bases: 7. CDR3 bases: TGTGCCAGCAGCTTAGGCCTTACAGGGGGGAGCGAGCAGTACTTC. Translating it yields CASSLGLTGGSEQYF.

The chain combines TRBV7-9 with TRBJ2-1, with D perhaps TRBD2 (5 bases). Between the trimmed V and J ends, which lost 5 bases and 12 bases, there was a span of 11 bases. Germline V gene data show CDR1 as SEHNR and CDR2 as FQNEAQ (reference sequence). The CDR3 loop spans 11 amino acids. The CDR3: CASSPREGQFF. CDR3 nucleotides: TGTGCCAGCAGCCCTCGGGAAGGGCAGTTCTTC.

V and J are TRBV9 and TRBJ2-7; D unclear. From germline, CDR1 is SGDLS and CDR2 YYNGEE. There are 14 residues in the CDR3. The V gene lost 0 bases and the J gene lost 3 bases, with 10 bases spanning the gap. DNA for the CDR3: TGTGCCAGCAGCGTAGCGAGTTTAAACTACGAGCAGTACTTC. Translated, it gives CASSVASLNYEQYF.

In this sample, this clonotype turned up a few times. The CDR3 bases are TGTGCCAGCAGTTTATGGACTAGCGGGCCCTACGAGCAGTACTTC. It encodes CASSLWTSGPYEQYF. This chain joins TRBV27 and TRBJ2-7; 11 positions match TRBD2. From germline, CDR1 is MNHEY and CDR2 SMNVEV (reference sequence). This CDR3 region has 15 residues. The V segment lost 1 base and the J segment 2 bases; nucleotides outside the gene matches: 1.

The J gene is TRBJ2-7, the V gene TRBV19; tentatively, D is TRBD2 (6 bases). Deletions cut 3 bases from V and 4 bases from J, with 13 bases between. This CDR3 has 14 residues. From germline, CDR1 is LNHDA and CDR2 SQIVND (reference sequence). For the CDR3, the DNA is TGTGCCAGTAGTATGGGGCTAGCGAGTTACGAGCAGTACTTC. It codes for CASSMGLASYEQYF.

The chain couples TRBV9 to TRBJ1-1; D is uncertain. Looked up from germline, CDR1 is SGDLS and CDR2 is YYNGEE. The CDR3 is made up of 13 amino acids. The V gene lost 0 bases and the J gene lost 1 base, with 4 bases spanning the gap. The CDR3 DNA reads TGTGCCAGCAGCGTAGGTGAGAACACTGAAGCTTTCTTT. It encodes CASSVGENTEAFF.

The chain links TRBV7-6 to TRBJ2-3; TRBD1 or TRBD2 may be the D gene (5 bases each). Between the trimmed V and J ends, which lost 1 base and 6 bases, there was a span of 14 bases. The CDR3 runs to 15 residues. CDR1 and CDR2 from the germline V gene are SGHVS and FNYEAQ. The CDR3 sequence is CASSLEGGGVDTQYF. CDR3 coding DNA: TGTGCCAGCAGCTTAGAAGGTGGGGGTGTTGATACGCAGTATTTT.

V usage is TRBV7-9 and J usage is TRBJ2-1; D ambiguous. V was pared by 5 bases and J by 5 bases, with 4 bases between. Germline CDR1 is SEHNR and CDR2 is FQNEAQ (reference sequence). CDR3 length equals 11 residues. This CDR3 is CASSANNEQFF. The CDR3 coding sequence is TGTGCCAGCAGCGCTAACAATGAGCAGTTCTTC.

The chain couples TRBV7-6 to TRBJ1-3; no definite D call. The CDR3 has 14 residues. V lost 2 bases to trimming and J lost 1 base, with 6 bases between them. Per the germline V gene, CDR1 is SGHVS and CDR2 is FNYEAQ. The DNA of the CDR3 is TGTGCCAGCAGCTTATCGATTTCTGGAAACACCATATATTTT. This encodes CASSLSISGNTIYF.

This clonotype is labeled as medium-sized (0.01 to 0.1%). The gene calls are TRBV2 and TRBJ1-2; TRBD1 might be the D (5 bases). Germline V gene lookup returns CDR1 SNHLY and CDR2 FYNNEI. This CDR3 is 14 amino acids long. Trimming pared 7 bases from V and 4 bases from J, leaving 16 bases between. This CDR3 is CASTMTASSYGYTF. The CDR3 coding sequence is TGTGCCAGCACCATGACAGCCTCGTCCTATGGCTACACCTTC.

This clonotype was observed at least ten times. CDR3: CASFSGTSGYNEQFF. The CDR3 DNA is TGTGCCAGCTTCTCCGGGACTAGCGGCTACAATGAGCAGTTCTTC. This chain connects TRBV18 to TRBJ2-1; TRBD2 matches 11 bases. The ends lost 7 bases at V and 3 bases at J; junction bases unmatched: 5. The CDR3 covers 15 residues. CDR1 is KGHSH and CDR2 is LQKENI in the germline V gene.

This clonotype was counted a few times. This chain connects TRBV7-9 to TRBJ2-3, with D possibly TRBD2 on 6 matching bases. The CDR3 loop spans 14 amino acids. Per the germline V gene, CDR1 is SEHNR and CDR2 is FQNEAQ (reference sequence). V gave up 5 bases and J gave up 2 bases, with 11 bases separating them. The CDR3 coding sequence is TGTGCCAGCAGCCGGGACTTCACCACAGATACGCAGTATTTT. The encoded protein is CASSRDFTTDTQYF.

The chain combines TRBV7-9 with TRBJ1-2, with D tentatively TRBD1 (5 bases). Germline CDR1 SEHNR, CDR2 FQNEAQ (reference sequence). This CDR3 comprises 14 residues. V was pared by 3 bases and J by 3 bases, with 11 bases between. CDR3 bases: TGTGCCAGCAGCTTTGCCAGGGAGGACTATGGCTACACCTTC. This translates into CASSFAREDYGYTF.

The rearrangement uses TRBV9 and TRBJ2-7; 7 bases fit TRBD1. Trimming removed 3 bases from V and 4 bases from J; junction bases left unmatched: 7. The germline CDR1 and CDR2 sequences are SGDLS and YYNGEE. This CDR3 spans 14 amino acids. The CDR3 DNA is TGTGCCAGCAGCGATGGGGACAGAACTTACGAGCAGTACTTC. Protein sequence: CASSDGDRTYEQYF.

The V call is TRBV7-6, the J call TRBJ1-1; 8 positions match TRBD1. The CDR3 extends over 17 amino acids. V trimming: 4 bases; J trimming: 2 bases; junction bases outside the gene matches: 12. CDR1 and CDR2 (germline): SGHVS, FNYEAQ. The chain's CDR3 is CASSSPGTGILNTEAFF. The CDR3, as DNA: TGTGCCAGCAGCTCCCCCGGGACAGGAATTCTTAACACTGAAGCTTTCTTT. Filled out from reference TRBV7-6 and TRBJ1-1, the complete variable domain reads GAGVSQSPRYKVTKRGQDVALRCDPISGHVSLYWYRQALGQGPEFLTYFNYEAQQDKSGLPNDRFSAERPEGSISTLTIQRTEQRDSAMYRCASSSPGTGILNTEAFFGQGTRLTVV.

The chain employs TRBV4-1 and TRBJ2-7, with no clear D. The V and J ends lost 0 bases and 2 bases respectively, with 5 bases between them. This CDR3 is built from 13 residues. Germline lookup yields CDR1 MGHRA and CDR2 YSYEKL. Written as DNA, the CDR3 is TGCGCCAGCAGCCAAGAAGGCACCTACGAGCAGTACTTC. Amino acid sequence: CASSQEGTYEQYF.

This chain joins TRBV5-1 and TRBJ2-1, with TRBD1 matching over 8 bases. Germline V CDR1 and CDR2: SGHRS, YFSETQ. The ends lost 3 bases at V and 5 bases at J; junction bases unmatched: 13. The CDR3 is 17 residues long. The CDR3 loop is CASSSPRDRIPNNEQFF. In DNA form, the CDR3 reads TGCGCCAGCAGCTCCCCCCGGGACAGGATTCCAAACAATGAGCAGTTCTTC.